The 5 T cell receptor beta chains given below trace back to one sample, sequenced in a study of shared clonotypes between healthy human individuals. This table comes from immunoSEQ multiplex PCR, and its TCRdb copy is limited to in-frame clones, with some not included. Of roughly 2.5 million clones listed, approximately 94% are singletons. Source material: naive CD4+ T cells sorted from blood. Subset defined: CD45RA+ positively selected. These receptors all come from a man between 18 and 29 years old in good health.

The CDR3 DNA is TGTGCCAGCAGCTTATCCACCCGGACAGGGGGGGAGACCCAGTACTTC. Translated: CASSLSTRTGGETQYF. V is TRBV7-6 and J is TRBJ2-5, with 10 bases fitting TRBD1. CDR3 length: 16 amino acids. The junction had 8 bases not matched to a gene; V was cut back by 2 bases and J by 5 bases. Germline lookup yields CDR1 SGHVS and CDR2 FNYEAQ.

This clone came up once. This chain joins TRBV30 and TRBJ1-6; 8 bases line up with TRBD1. This CDR3 spans 15 amino acids. J lost 6 bases, V lost 5 bases, and 9 bases had no gene match. Germline CDR1 reads GTSNPN; CDR2 reads SVGIG (reference sequence). CDR3 in amino acids: CAWGGQGTPNSPLHF. In nucleotides, the CDR3 is TGTGCCTGGGGTGGACAGGGAACCCCTAATTCACCCCTCCACTTT.

V usage is TRBV18 and J usage is TRBJ2-7; no clear D gene. CDR3 length equals 13 residues. V was cut by 6 bases and J by 7 bases, with 16 bases left in between. Germline assignment: CDR1 KGHSH and CDR2 LQKENI. CDR3 sequence: CASSERDFREQYF. CDR3 sequence (DNA): TGTGCCAGCTCCGAAAGGGATTTTCGAGAGCAGTACTTC.

The chain uses TRBV10-1 and TRBJ1-1; D is unclear. This CDR3 is built from 14 residues. Trimming took 3 bases from V and 1 from J, leaving 9 bases between them. CDR1 WNHNN and CDR2 SYGVQD come from the germline V gene (reference sequence). As DNA, the CDR3 is TGCGCCAGCAGTGAAGGTTCGGGGAACACTGAAGCTTTCTTT. Translation gives CASSEGSGNTEAFF.

Turning to this clone: The sample carries other DNA sequences with the same CDR3. This sequence joins TRBV5-5 and TRBJ1-1; 7 nucleotides line up with TRBD1. The CDR3 is 13 residues long. Germline values: CDR1 SGHKS, CDR2 YYEKEE (reference sequence). With V trimmed by 4 bases and J by 2 bases, 2 bases remained unmatched. The CDR3 DNA reads TGTGCCAGCAGCCGACAGGGTAACACTGAAGCTTTCTTT. Its protein product is CASSRQGNTEAFF.